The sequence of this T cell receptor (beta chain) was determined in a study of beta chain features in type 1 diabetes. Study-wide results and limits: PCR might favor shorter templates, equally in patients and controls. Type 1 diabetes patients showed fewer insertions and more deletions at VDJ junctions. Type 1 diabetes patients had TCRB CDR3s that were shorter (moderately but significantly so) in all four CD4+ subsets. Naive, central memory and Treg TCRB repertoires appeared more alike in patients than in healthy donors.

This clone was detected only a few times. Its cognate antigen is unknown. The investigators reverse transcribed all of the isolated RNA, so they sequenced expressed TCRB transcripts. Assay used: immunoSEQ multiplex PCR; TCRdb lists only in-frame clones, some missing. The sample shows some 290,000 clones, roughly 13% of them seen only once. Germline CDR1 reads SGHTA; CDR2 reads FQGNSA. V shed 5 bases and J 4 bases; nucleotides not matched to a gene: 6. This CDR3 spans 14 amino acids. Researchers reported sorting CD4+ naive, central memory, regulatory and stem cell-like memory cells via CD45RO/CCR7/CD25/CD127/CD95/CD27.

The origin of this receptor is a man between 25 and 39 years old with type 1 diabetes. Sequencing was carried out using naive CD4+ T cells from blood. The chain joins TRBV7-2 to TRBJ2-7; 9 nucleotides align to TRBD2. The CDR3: CASSLDSGSYEQYF. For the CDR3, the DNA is TGTGCCAGCAGCCTCGATAGCGGGAGTTACGAGCAGTACTTC.